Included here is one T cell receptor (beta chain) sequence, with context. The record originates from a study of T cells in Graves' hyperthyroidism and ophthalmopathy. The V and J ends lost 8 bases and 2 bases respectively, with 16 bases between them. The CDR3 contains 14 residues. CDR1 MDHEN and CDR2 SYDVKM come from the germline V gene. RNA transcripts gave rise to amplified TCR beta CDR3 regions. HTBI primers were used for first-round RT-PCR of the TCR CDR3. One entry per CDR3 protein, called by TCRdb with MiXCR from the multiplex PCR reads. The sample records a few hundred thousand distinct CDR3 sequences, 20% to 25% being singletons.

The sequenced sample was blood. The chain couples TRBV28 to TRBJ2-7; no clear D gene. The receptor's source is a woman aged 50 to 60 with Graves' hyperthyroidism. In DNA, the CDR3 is TGTGCCAGCCACACCGTGGGAACTACCTACGAGCAGTACTTC. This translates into CASHTVGTTYEQYF. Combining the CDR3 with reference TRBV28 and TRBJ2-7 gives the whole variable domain DVKVTQSSRYLVKRTGEKVFLECVQDMDHENMFWYRQDPGLGLRLIYFSYDVKMKEKGDIPEGYSVSREKKERFSLILESASTNQTSMYLCASHTVGTTYEQYFGPGTRLTVT.